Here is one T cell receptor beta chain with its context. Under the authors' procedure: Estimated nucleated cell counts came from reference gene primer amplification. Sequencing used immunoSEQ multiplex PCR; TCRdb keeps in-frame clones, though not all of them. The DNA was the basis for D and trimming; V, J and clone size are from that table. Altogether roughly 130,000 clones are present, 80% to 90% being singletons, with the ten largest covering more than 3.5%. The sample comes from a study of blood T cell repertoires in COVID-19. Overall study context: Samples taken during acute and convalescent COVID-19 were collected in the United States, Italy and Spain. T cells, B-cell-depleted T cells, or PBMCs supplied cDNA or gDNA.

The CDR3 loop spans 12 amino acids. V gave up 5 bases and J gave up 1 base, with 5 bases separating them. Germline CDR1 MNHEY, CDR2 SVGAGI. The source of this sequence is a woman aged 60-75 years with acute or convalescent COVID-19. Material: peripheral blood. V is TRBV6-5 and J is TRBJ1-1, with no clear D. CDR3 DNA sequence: TGTGCCAGCAGTCCCCGGAACACTGAAGCTTTCTTT. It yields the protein CASSPRNTEAFF.